What follows are 6 T cell receptor beta chains derived from one specimen sequenced in a study of immune evolution from preneoplasia to lung adenocarcinoma. Assay: immunoSEQ multiplex PCR; the TCRdb copy retains only in-frame clones and omits some. Of around 9,100 clones in the sample, 75% to 90% were seen once. Input material: FFPE lung adenocarcinoma in situ tissue. These receptor sequences come from a person between 65 and 80 years old with lung adenocarcinoma.

This clone appeared a few times. The chain carries TRBV28 and TRBJ2-1; 9 nucleotides match TRBD2. Germline V lookup: CDR1 MDHEN, CDR2 SYDVKM. V trimming: 4 bases; J trimming: 9 bases; junction bases outside the gene matches: 10. CDR3 length: 15 residues. As DNA, the CDR3 is TGTGCCAGCAGTTCCCTAGCGGGGAGTTTCGGTGAGCAGTTCTTC. Its protein product is CASSSLAGSFGEQFF.

The gene calls are TRBV5-6 and TRBJ1-1; no clear D. Trimming removed 3 bases at V and 3 bases at J, with 9 bases between. CDR3 length: 13 amino acids. The germline V gene has CDR1 SGHDT and CDR2 YYEEEE. The CDR3 here is CASSYLWDTEAFF. DNA of the CDR3: TGTGCCAGCAGCTATTTATGGGACACTGAAGCTTTCTTT.

The rearrangement uses TRBV6-5 and TRBJ1-5; no definite D call. Per the germline V gene, CDR1 is MNHEY and CDR2 is SVGAGI. CDR3 size: 13 residues. Trimming removed 6 bases from V and 4 bases from J, with 10 bases in between. The CDR3, as DNA: TGTGCCAGCAGATTCACTATGAATCAGCCCCAGCATTTT. It encodes CASRFTMNQPQHF.

The V gene is TRBV6-6, the J gene TRBJ1-3, with D unclear. Deletions cut 0 bases from V and 0 bases from J, with 6 bases between. Germline V gene lookup returns CDR1 MNHNY and CDR2 SVGAGI (reference sequence). The CDR3 is made up of 15 amino acids. CDR3 in amino acids: CASSYSPGSGNTIYF. The CDR3 DNA reads as TGTGCCAGCAGTTACTCCCCAGGCTCTGGAAACACCATATATTTT.

This clone was seen once. The CDR3 sequence: CSVEGGAASPSYGYTF. The CDR3 DNA follows: TGCAGCGTTGAGGGGGGGGCAGCCTCGCCCAGCTATGGCTACACCTTC. The V and J genes are TRBV29-1 and TRBJ1-2, with TRBD1 as a possible D gene (6 bases). The ends were cut back, 3 bases at V and 4 bases at J, with 21 bases in the middle. Looked up from germline, CDR1 is SQVTM and CDR2 is ANQGSEA. The CDR3 length is 16 residues.

This chain uses TRBV19 with TRBJ2-7; 10 positions agree with TRBD2. This CDR3 is 17 amino acids long. Germline V gives CDR1 LNHDA, CDR2 SQIVND (reference sequence). Germline trimming cut 3 bases from V and 6 bases from J; bases unmatched to any gene: 14. In DNA form, the CDR3 reads TGTGCCAGTAGTATGGGTTCAGCGGGAGGGCCTCAGAGCGAGCAGTACTTC. Encoded protein: CASSMGSAGGPQSEQYF.